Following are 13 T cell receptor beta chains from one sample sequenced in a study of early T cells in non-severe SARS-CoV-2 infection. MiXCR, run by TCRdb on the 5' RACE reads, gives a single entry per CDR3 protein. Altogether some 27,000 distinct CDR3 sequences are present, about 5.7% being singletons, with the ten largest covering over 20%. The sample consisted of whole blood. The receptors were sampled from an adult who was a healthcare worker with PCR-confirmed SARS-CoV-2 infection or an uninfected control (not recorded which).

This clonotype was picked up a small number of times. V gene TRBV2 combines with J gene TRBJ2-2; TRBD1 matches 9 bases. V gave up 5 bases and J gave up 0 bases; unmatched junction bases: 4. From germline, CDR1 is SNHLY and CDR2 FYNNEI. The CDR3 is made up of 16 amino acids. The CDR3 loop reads CASSRDRAPNTGELFF. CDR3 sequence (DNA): TGTGCCAGCAGTCGGGACAGGGCTCCGAACACCGGGGAGCTGTTTTTT. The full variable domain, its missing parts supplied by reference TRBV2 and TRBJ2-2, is EPEVTQTPSHQVTQMGQEVILRCVPISNHLYFYWYRQILGQKVEFLVSFYNNEISEKSEIFDDQFSVERPDGSNFTLKIRSTKLEDSAMYFCASSRDRAPNTGELFFGEGSRLTVL.

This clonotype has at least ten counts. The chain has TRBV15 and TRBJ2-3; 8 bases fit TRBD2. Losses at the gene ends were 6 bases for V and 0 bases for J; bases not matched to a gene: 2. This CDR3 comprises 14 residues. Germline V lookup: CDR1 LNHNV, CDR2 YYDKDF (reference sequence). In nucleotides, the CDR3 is TGTGCCACCAGGGCGGGAGGTAGCACAGATACGCAGTATTTT. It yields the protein CATRAGGSTDTQYF.

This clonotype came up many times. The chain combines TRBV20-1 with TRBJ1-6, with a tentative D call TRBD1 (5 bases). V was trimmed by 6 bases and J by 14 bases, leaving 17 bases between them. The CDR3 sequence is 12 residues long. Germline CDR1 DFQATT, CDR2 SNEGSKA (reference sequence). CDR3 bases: TGCAGTGCCGGCGGGACGGGTGGATCCCTCCACTTT. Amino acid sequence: CSAGGTGGSLHF.

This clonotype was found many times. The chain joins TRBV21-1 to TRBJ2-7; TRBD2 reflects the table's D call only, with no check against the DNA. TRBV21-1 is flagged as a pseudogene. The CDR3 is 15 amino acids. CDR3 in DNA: TGTGCCAGCAGCAAAAACAAGCGGGAGGTTAGAGAGCAGTACTTC. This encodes CASSKNKREVREQYF.

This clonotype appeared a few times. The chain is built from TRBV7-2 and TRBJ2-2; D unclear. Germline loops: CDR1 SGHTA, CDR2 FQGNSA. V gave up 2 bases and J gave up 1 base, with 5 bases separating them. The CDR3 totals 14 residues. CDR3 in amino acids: CASSLSGNTGELFF. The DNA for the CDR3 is TGTGCCAGCAGCTTATCCGGGAACACCGGGGAGCTGTTTTTT.

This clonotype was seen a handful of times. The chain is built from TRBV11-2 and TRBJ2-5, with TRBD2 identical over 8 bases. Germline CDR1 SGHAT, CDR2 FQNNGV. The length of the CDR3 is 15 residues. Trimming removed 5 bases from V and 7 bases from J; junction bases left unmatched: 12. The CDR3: CASSPSGGAGRTQYF. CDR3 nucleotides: TGTGCCAGCAGCCCCTCCGGGGGGGCGGGGAGGACCCAGTACTTC.

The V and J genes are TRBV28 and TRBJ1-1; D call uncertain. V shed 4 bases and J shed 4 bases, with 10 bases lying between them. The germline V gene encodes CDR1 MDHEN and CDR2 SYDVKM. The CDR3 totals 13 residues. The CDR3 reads CASSWRLATEAFF. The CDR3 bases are TGTGCCAGCAGTTGGCGCCTGGCCACTGAAGCTTTCTTT.

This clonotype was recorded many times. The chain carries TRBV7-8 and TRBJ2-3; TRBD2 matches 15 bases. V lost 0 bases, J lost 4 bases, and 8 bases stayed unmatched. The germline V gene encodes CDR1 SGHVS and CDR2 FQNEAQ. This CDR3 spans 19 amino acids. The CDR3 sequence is CASSLALWTSGRDADTQYF. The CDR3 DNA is TGTGCCAGCAGCTTAGCGCTTTGGACTAGCGGGAGGGATGCAGATACGCAGTATTTT.

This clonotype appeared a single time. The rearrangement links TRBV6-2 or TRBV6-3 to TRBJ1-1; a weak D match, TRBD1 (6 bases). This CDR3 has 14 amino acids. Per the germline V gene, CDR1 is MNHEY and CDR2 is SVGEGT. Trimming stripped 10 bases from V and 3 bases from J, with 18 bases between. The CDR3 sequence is CAIAPQDRHTEAFF. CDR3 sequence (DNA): TGTGCCATCGCCCCTCAAGACAGGCACACTGAAGCTTTCTTT.

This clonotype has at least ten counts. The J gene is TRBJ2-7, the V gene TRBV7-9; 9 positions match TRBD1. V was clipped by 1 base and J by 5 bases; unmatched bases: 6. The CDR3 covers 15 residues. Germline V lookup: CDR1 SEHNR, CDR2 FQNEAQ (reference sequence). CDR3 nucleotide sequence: TGTGCCAGCAGCTTAGAACAGGGGGCTGGTGACGAGCAGTACTTC. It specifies CASSLEQGAGDEQYF.

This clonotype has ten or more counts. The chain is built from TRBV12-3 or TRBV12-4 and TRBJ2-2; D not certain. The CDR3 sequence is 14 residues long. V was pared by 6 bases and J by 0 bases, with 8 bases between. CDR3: CASRPPTNTGELFF. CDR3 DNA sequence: TGTGCCAGCAGACCACCGACGAACACCGGGGAGCTGTTTTTT.

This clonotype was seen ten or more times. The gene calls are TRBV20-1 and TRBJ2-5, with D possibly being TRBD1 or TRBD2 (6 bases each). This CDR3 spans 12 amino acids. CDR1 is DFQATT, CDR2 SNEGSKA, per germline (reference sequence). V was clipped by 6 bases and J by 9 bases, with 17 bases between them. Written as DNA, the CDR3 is TGCAGTGCCACCGGGGGCTCTGGGGCCCAGTACTTC. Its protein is CSATGGSGAQYF.

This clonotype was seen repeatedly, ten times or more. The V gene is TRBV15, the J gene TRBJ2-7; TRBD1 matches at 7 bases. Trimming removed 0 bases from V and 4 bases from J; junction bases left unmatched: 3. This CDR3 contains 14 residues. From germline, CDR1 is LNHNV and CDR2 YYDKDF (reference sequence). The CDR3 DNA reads TGTGCCACCAGCAGAGAGAAGGGACAGTACGAGCAGTACTTC. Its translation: CATSREKGQYEQYF.